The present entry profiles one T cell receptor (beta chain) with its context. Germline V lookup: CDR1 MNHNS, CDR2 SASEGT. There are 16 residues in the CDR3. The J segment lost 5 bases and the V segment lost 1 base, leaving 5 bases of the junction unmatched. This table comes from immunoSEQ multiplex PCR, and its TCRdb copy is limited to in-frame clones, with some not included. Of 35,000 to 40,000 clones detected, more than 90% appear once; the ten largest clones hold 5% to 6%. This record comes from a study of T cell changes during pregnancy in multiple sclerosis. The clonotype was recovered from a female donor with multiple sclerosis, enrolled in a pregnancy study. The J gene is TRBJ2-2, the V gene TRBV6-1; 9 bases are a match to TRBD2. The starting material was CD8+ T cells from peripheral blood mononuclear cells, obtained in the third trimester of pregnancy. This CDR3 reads CASSEVAGVGTGELFF. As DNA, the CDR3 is TGTGCCAGCAGTGAAGTAGCGGGAGTAGGAACCGGGGAGCTGTTTTTT.